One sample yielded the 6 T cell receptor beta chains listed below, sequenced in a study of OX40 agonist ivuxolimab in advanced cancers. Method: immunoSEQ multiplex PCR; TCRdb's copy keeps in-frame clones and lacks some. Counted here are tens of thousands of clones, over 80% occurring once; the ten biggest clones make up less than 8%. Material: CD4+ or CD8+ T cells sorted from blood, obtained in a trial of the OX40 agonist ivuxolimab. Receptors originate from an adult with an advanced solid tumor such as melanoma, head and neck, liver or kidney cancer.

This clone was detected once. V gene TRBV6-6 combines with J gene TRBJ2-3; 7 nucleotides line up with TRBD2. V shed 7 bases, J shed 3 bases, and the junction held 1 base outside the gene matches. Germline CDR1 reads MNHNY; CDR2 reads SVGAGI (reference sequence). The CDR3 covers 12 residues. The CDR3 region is CASTGGTDTQYF. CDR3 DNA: TGTGCCAGCACCGGGGGGACAGATACGCAGTATTTT.

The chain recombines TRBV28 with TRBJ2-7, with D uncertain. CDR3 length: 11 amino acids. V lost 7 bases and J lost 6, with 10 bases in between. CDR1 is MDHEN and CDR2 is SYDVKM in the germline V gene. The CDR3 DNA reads TGTGCCAGCACCTCTTTTGGCGAGCAGTACTTC. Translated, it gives CASTSFGEQYF.

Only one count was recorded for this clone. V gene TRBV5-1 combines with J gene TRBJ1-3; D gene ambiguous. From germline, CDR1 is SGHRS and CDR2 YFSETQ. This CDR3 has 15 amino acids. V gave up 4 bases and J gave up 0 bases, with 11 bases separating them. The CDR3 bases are TGCGCCAGCAGCCCCACGGGAAACTCTGGAAACACCATATATTTT. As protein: CASSPTGNSGNTIYF. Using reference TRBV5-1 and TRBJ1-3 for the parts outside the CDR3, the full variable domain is KAGVTQTPRYLIKTRGQQVTLSCSPISGHRSVSWYQQTPGQGLQFLFEYFSETQRNKGNFPGRFSGRQFSNSRSEMNVSTLELGDSALYLCASSPTGNSGNTIYFGEGSWLTVV.

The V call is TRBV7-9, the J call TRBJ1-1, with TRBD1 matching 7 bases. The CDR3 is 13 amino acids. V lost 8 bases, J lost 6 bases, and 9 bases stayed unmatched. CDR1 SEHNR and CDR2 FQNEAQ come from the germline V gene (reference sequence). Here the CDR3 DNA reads TGTGCCAGCGGAAGGACAGGCGTCCCTGAAGCTTTCTTT. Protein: CASGRTGVPEAFF.

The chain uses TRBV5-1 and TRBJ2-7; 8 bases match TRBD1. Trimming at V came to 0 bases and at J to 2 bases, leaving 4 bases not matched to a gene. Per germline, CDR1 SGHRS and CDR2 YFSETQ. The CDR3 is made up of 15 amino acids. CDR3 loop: CASSLARGPTYEQYF. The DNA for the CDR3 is TGCGCCAGCAGCTTGGCCAGGGGGCCAACCTACGAGCAGTACTTC.

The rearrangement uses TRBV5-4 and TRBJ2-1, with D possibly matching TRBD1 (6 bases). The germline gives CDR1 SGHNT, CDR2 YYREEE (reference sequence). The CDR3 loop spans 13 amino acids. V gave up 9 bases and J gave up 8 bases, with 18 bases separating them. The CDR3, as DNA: TGTGCCACCGCCCCAAGACAGGCCGATGAGCAGTTCTTC. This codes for CATAPRQADEQFF.